The 10 T cell receptor beta chains below were found in one sample sequenced in a study of control samples from healthy donors and cancer patients. This table comes from immunoSEQ multiplex PCR, and its TCRdb copy is limited to in-frame clones, with some not included. The table shows 400,000 to 500,000 clones, with 80% to 95% occurring only once. The sample consisted of PBMCs. Source of these receptors: a man between 35 and 55 years old with head and neck cancer.

The chain uses TRBV11-2 and TRBJ2-1, with 9 positions matching TRBD2. Germline CDR1 and CDR2: SGHAT and FQNNGV. There are 17 residues in the CDR3. V was clipped by 5 bases and J by 0 bases; unmatched bases: 8. CDR3 region: CASSPRISGGSYNEQFF. The DNA of the CDR3 is TGTGCCAGCAGCCCCCGTATTAGCGGGGGCTCCTACAATGAGCAGTTCTTC.

The chain couples TRBV15 to TRBJ2-1; either TRBD1 or TRBD2 may supply D (6 bases each). This CDR3 comprises 13 residues. The ends were cut back, 1 base at V and 7 bases at J, with 8 bases in the middle. Germline V lookup: CDR1 LNHNV, CDR2 YYDKDF (reference sequence). The CDR3 DNA is TGTGCCACCAGCAGAGTAGGGGGGAATGAGCAGTTCTTC. This translates into CATSRVGGNEQFF.

The chain is built from TRBV9 and TRBJ1-6, with a weak D call TRBD1 (5 bases). Trimming cost V 4 bases and J 6 bases, with 11 bases left between them. Germline V gene sequence: CDR1 SGDLS, CDR2 YYNGEE. The CDR3 length is 14 residues. CDR3 sequence (DNA): TGTGCCAGCAGCCCGGGCAGGGCTAATTCACCCCTCCACTTT. This translates into CASSPGRANSPLHF.

The chain links TRBV7-2 to TRBJ2-3; TRBD1 matches 11 bases. V was pared by 2 bases and J by 6 bases, with 10 bases of the junction left unmatched. The CDR3 spans 17 residues. In germline, CDR1 is SGHTA, CDR2 FQGNSA. In DNA form, the CDR3 reads TGTGCCAGCAGCTTACGGACAGGGGGCGTCTTCACCGATACGCAGTATTTT. Translation: CASSLRTGGVFTDTQYF.

The chain recombines TRBV27 with TRBJ2-1; no definite D call. Germline lookup yields CDR1 MNHEY and CDR2 SMNVEV (reference sequence). The V end was cut by 0 bases, the J end by 5 bases, with 11 bases between. The CDR3 loop spans 15 amino acids. This CDR3 reads CASSLSIVRDNEQFF. CDR3 DNA: TGTGCCAGCAGTTTATCGATCGTCCGAGACAATGAGCAGTTCTTC.

This chain's CDR3 is CASSLGVTSGTSYEQYF. In nucleotides, the CDR3 is TGTGCCAGCAGCTTAGGGGTGACTAGCGGGACCTCCTACGAGCAGTACTTC. The chain uses TRBV7-9 and TRBJ2-7; 11 positions agree with TRBD2. V shed 1 base, J shed 0 bases, and the junction held 5 bases outside the gene matches. The CDR3 totals 17 residues. The germline CDR1 and CDR2 sequences are SEHNR and FQNEAQ (reference sequence).

The rearrangement joins TRBV4-1 to TRBJ1-5; D not certain. The germline gives CDR1 MGHRA, CDR2 YSYEKL. The CDR3 loop spans 16 amino acids. Deletions cut 5 bases from V and 4 bases from J, with 18 bases between. The CDR3 here is CASSSVLNPGNQPQHF. DNA of the CDR3: TGCGCCAGCAGCTCAGTCCTCAACCCCGGAAATCAGCCCCAGCATTTT.

The chain has TRBV5-1 and TRBJ1-5; D gene ambiguous. V was pared by 0 bases and J by 5 bases, with 12 bases between. The CDR3 loop spans 15 amino acids. The germline gives CDR1 SGHRS, CDR2 YFSETQ. The CDR3 sequence is CASSLAGRTDQPQHF. The CDR3 DNA reads as TGCGCCAGCAGCTTGGCCGGGCGGACGGATCAGCCCCAGCATTTT.

The sample holds one count of this clone. The chain combines TRBV6-5 with TRBJ2-7; the match to TRBD1 covers 9 bases. The V segment lost 6 bases and the J segment 3 bases; nucleotides outside the gene matches: 9. Germline V gene sequence: CDR1 MNHEY, CDR2 SVGAGI. The CDR3 is made up of 15 amino acids. The CDR3 region has the DNA TGTGCCAGCAGCCGAGAGGACAGGGGACGCTACGAGCAGTACTTC. Protein: CASSREDRGRYEQYF.

This chain joins TRBV30 and TRBJ2-2; D is undetermined. This CDR3 has 12 residues. Trimming took 4 bases from V and 5 from J, leaving 8 bases between them. CDR1 and CDR2 (germline): GTSNPN, SVGIG (reference sequence). The DNA of the CDR3 is TGTGCCTGGACAAACCTTACCGGGGAGCTGTTTTTT. The encoded protein is CAWTNLTGELFF.